This T cell receptor beta chain was sequenced in a study of CXCR3-negative and CXCR3-positive naive CD8 T cells. General study points: Memory, not naive, CXCR3-negative and CXCR3-positive cells differed in TRBV-TRBJ usage. Both of the naive subsets showed about the same high diversity, but memory CD8+ cells had much less.

The CDR3 runs 16 residues. CDR1 is LGHNA, CDR2 YSLEER, per germline. 5' RACE that incorporated UMI labels was used to prepare the TRB cDNA libraries. TCRdb reprocessed the 5' RACE reads and stores each CDR3 protein as one record, lacking DNA. Recorded for this sample: 84,000 or so distinct CDR3 sequences. In the case of this clonotype: Its specificity is not known.

CD45RO-CCR7+CD27+CD95- characterized naive CD8+ T cells. Material: naive CXCR3- CD8+ T cells from blood. Noted subset: CD45RO-CCR7+CD27+CD95- naive CD8+ T cells lacking CXCR3 (TNR3-). The chain couples TRBV4-3 to TRBJ2-1. The source of this sequence is a human donor in good health. Some clones in this sample may be carry-over from other donors' samples. The CDR3 loop is CASSPILGSTFNEQFF.